This T cell receptor (beta chain) was profiled in a study of shared clonotypes between healthy human individuals. Study overall: The study used three CD4 naive, three CD4 memory, two CD8 naive and one CD8 memory plate per donor.

The data were produced by immunoSEQ multiplex PCR, yet TCRdb's version contains in-frame clones alone and is incomplete. The sample has about 2 million clones; roughly 96% are singletons. In this sample, this clone turned up a few times. The same CDR3 also results from other DNA sequences found in this sample. Germline V gives CDR1 SEHNR, CDR2 FQNEAQ (reference sequence). J gave up 0 bases and V 3 bases, and 2 bases lay outside the gene matches. The CDR3 contains 16 residues. This sequence was found in a man aged 18 to 30 in good health. This chain uses TRBV7-9 with TRBJ2-1; 10 bases fit TRBD2. Sequenced sample: naive CD4+ T cells sorted from blood. Sample subset: CD45RA+ positively selected. This CDR3 reads CASSFSGRSSYNEQFF. The CDR3 region has the DNA TGTGCCAGCAGCTTTAGCGGGAGGAGCTCCTACAATGAGCAGTTCTTC.